The entry that follows covers one T cell receptor beta chain sequence. V was shortened by 6 bases and J by 3 bases, with 11 bases between the two germline ends. The CDR3 extends over 13 amino acids. The V gene's germline CDR1 is LNHDA and CDR2 SQIVND (reference sequence). These data come from a study of blood T cell repertoires in COVID-19. Study at large: Acute and convalescent COVID-19 specimens originated in the United States, Italy and Spain. In each case, the material was cDNA or gDNA derived from T cells, B-cell-depleted T cells, or PBMCs.

Original processing notes: Amplification of reference gene primers was used by the study to estimate nucleated cell counts. Using immunoSEQ multiplex PCR, the repertoire was profiled, and TCRdb retains in-frame clones only, with some absent. That table supplies the V and J calls and clone size; D and trimming were determined from the DNA. The table has around 130,000 clones, approximately 90% seen once; the top ten hold more than 15%. Sequences were obtained from peripheral blood. This TCR came from a man aged 50-60 years with active or convalescent COVID-19. The chain employs TRBV19 and TRBJ1-1; the D gene is possibly TRBD1 (6 bases). The CDR3 is CASRPGAYTEAFF. The CDR3 coding sequence is TGTGCCAGTAGGCCAGGGGCCTACACTGAAGCTTTCTTT.